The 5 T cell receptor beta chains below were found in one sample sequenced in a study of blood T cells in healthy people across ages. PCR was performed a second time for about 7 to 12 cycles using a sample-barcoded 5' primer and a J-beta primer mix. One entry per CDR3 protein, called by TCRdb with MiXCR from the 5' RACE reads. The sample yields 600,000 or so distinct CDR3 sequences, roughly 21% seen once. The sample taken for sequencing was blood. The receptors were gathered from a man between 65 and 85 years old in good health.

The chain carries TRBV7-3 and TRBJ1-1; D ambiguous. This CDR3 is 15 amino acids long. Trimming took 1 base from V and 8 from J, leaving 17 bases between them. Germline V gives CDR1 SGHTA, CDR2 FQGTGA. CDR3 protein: CASSLKAGNLGEAFF. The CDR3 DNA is TGTGCCAGCAGCTTAAAGGCCGGGAACCTGGGGGAAGCTTTCTTT.

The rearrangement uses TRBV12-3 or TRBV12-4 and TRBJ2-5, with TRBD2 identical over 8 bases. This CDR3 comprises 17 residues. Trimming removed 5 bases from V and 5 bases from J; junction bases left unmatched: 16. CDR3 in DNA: TGTGCCAGCAGTCCAGGGGTTGGCGGGAGGTCCCGGGAGACCCAGTACTTC. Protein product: CASSPGVGGRSRETQYF.

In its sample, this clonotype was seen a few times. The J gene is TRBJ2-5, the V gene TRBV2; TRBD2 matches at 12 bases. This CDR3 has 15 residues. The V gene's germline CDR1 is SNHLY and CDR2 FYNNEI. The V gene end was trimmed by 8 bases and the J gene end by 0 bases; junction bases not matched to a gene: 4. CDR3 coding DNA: TGTGCCAGCCGCGGGACTAGCGGGTACCAAGAGACCCAGTACTTC. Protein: CASRGTSGYQETQYF.

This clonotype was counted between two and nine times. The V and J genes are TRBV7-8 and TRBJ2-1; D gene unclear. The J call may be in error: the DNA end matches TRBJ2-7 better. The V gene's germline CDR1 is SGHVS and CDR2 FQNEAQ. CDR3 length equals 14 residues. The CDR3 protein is CASSSTATSYEQYF. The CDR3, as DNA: TGTGCCAGCAGCTCGACGGCCACTTCCTACGAGCAGTACTTC.

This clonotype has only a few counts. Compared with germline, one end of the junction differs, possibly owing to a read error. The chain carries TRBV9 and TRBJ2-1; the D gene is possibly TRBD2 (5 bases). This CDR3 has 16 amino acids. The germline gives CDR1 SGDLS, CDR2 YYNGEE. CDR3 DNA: TGTGCCAGCAGCGTAGAAGATTGGACTCCCGACAATGAGCAGTCCTTC. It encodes CASSVEDWTPDNEQSF.